This TCR beta chain emerged from a study of cytomegalovirus exposure and HLA in healthy donors. Looking at the study overall: A prior study identified over 100 million unique TCR beta sequences from 180 million or so T cells. The study, taken as a whole, reports: V- and J-gene trimming in TCR beta was tied to a missense DCLRE1C variant by an analysis performed later.

This clone was observed a few times. Antigen unknown. A multiplex PCR was run with 60 Vbeta primers and 13 Jbeta primers. Profiling relied on immunoSEQ multiplex PCR, and the TCRdb table lists in-frame clones only, not all of them. The data hold hundreds of thousands of clones, with 75% to 80% observed a single time. This receptor was taken from a male donor in good health and CMV-seronegative. Sequenced sample: PBMCs.

CDR3: CASHQQPNTEAFF. The CDR3 bases are TGTGCCAGCCACCAACAGCCGAACACTGAAGCTTTCTTT. J is TRBJ1-1 and V is TRBV6-5; D is ambiguous. The CDR3 spans 13 residues. Germline V gene lookup returns CDR1 MNHEY and CDR2 SVGAGI. V was shortened by 8 bases and J by 1 base, with 11 bases between the two germline ends.